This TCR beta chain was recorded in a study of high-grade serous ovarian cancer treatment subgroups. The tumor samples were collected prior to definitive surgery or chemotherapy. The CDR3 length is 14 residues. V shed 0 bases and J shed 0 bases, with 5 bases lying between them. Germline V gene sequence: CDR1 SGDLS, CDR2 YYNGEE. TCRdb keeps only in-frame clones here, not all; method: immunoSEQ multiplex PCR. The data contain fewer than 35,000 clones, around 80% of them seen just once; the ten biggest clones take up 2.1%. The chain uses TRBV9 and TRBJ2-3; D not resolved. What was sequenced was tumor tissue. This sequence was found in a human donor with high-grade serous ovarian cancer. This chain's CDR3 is CASSVATSTDTQYF. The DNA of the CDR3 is TGTGCCAGCAGCGTAGCTACTAGCACAGATACGCAGTATTTT.